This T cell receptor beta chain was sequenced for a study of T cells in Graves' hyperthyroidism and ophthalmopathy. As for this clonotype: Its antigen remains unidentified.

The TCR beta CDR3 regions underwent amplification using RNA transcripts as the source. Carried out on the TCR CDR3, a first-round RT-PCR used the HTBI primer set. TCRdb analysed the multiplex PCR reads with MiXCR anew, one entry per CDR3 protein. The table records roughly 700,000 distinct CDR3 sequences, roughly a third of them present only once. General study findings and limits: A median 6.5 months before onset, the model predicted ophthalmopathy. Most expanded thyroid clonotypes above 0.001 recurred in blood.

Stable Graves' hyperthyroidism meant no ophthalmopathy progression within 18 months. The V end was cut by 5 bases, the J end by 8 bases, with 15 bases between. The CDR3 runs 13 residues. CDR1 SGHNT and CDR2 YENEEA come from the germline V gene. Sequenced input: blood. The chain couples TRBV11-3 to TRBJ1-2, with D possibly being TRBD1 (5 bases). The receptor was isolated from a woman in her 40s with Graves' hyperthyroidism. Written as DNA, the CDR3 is TGTGCCAGCAGCGCAGACAGAACCCGGGGCTACACCTTC. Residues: CASSADRTRGYTF.